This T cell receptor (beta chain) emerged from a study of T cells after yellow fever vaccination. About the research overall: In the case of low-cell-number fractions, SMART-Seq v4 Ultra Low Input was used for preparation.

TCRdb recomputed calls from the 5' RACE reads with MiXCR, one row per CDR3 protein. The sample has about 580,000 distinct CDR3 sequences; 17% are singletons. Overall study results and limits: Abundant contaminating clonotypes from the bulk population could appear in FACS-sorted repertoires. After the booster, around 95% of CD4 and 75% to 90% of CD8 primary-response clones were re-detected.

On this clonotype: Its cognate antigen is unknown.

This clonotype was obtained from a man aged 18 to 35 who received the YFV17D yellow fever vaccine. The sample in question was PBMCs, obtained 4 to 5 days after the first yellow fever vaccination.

The CDR3 loop reads CASSYDRGGYTF. The CDR3 DNA is TGTGCCAGCAGTTACGACAGGGGCGGCTACACCTTC. The chain joins TRBV6-6 to TRBJ1-2, with 8 bases fitting TRBD1. Germline V gene sequence: CDR1 MNHNY, CDR2 SVGAGI (reference sequence). CDR3 length: 12 amino acids. J gave up 8 bases and V 2 bases, and 1 base lay outside the gene matches.